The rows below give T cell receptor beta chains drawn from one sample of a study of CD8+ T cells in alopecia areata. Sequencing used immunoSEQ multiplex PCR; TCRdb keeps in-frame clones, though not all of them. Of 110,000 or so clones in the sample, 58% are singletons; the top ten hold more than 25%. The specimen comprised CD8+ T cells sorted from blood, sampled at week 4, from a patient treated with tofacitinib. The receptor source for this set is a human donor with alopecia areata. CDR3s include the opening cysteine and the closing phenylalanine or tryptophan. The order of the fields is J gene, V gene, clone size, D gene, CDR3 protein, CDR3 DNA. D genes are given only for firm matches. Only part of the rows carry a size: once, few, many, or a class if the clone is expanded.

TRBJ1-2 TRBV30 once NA CAWRIAAGYYGYTF TGTGCCTGGAGGATCGCTGCAGGCTACTATGGCTACACCTTC
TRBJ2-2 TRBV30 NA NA CAWSPTPRGELFF TGTGCCTGGAGTCCAACCCCGCGGGGGGAGCTGTTTTTT
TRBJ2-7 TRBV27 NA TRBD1 CASSNRGIYDEQYF TGTGCCAGCAGTAACAGGGGAATTTATGACGAGCAGTACTTC
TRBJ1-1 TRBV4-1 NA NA CASSQGPTGGRGAFF TGCGCCAGCAGCCAAGGTCCTACGGGGGGCCGGGGAGCTTTCTTT
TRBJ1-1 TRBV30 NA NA CAWNRDSNTEAFF TGTGCCTGGAACAGGGACTCGAACACTGAAGCTTTCTTT
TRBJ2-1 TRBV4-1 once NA CASSLTWVGGNNEQFF TGCGCCAGCAGCCTTACATGGGTGGGGGGAAACAATGAGCAGTTCTTC
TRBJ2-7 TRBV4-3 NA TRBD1 CASSLWTGSTNEQYF TGCGCCAGCAGTCTATGGACAGGTTCTACGAACGAGCAGTACTTC
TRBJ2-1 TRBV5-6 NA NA CASSLEWERHNEQFF TGTGCCAGCAGCTTGGAGTGGGAGAGGCACAATGAGCAGTTCTTC
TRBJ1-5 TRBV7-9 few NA CASSLENSNQPQHF TGTGCCAGCAGCTTAGAAAATAGCAATCAGCCCCAGCATTTT
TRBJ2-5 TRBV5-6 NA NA CASSLRETQYF TGTGCCAGCAGCTTGCGAGAGACCCAGTACTTC
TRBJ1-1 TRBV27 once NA CASSFYVNTEAFF TGTGCCAGCAGTTTTTACGTGAACACTGAAGCTTTCTTT
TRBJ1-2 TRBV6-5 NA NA CASSTDQYGYTF TGTGCCAGCAGTACGGACCAATATGGCTACACCTTC
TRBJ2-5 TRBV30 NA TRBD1 CAWSTGTGGYQETQYF TGTGCCTGGAGCACCGGAACAGGGGGCTACCAAGAGACCCAGTACTTC
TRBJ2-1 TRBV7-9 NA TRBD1 CATPGQGVGYEQFF TGTGCCACCCCAGGACAGGGGGTTGGCTATGAGCAGTTCTTC
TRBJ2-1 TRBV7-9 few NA CASSSGVGEQFF TGTGCCAGCAGCTCAGGGGTAGGTGAGCAGTTCTTC
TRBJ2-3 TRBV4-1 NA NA CASSLSMGWWGITDTQYF TGCGCCAGCAGCCTTAGCATGGGGTGGTGGGGGATCACAGATACGCAGTATTTT
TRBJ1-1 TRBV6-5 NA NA CASSYGGVAEAFF TGTGCCAGCAGTTACGGAGGTGTCGCTGAAGCTTTCTTT
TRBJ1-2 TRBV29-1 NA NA CSVEDPDGYTF TGCAGCGTTGAAGATCCCGATGGCTACACCTTC
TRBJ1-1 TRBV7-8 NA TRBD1 CASSHLDRGVGNTEAFF TGTGCCAGCAGCCACCTGGACAGGGGGGTGGGAAACACTGAAGCTTTCTTT
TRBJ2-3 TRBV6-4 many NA CASSDSSLGSDTQYF TGTGCCAGCAGTGACTCTTCCCTAGGTTCAGATACGCAGTATTTT
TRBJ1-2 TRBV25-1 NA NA CASSEFSVDYGYTF TGTGCCAGCAGTGAATTCAGTGTTGACTATGGCTACACCTTC
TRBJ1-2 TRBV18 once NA CASSPDTVYGYTF TGTGCCAGCTCACCTGACACTGTCTATGGCTACACCTTC
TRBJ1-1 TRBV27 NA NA CASSLSDTNTEAFF TGTGCCAGCAGTTTATCCGACACCAACACTGAAGCTTTCTTT
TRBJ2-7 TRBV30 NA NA CAWSEDSYEQYF TGTGCCTGGAGTGAAGACTCCTACGAGCAGTACTTC
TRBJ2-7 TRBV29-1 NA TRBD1 CSVLEGQGDGEQYF TGCAGCGTCTTGGAGGGACAGGGGGACGGCGAGCAGTACTTC
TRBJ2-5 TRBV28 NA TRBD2 CASSSFLGTSGGPKETQYF TGTGCCAGCAGTTCCTTCCTAGGGACTAGCGGGGGGCCCAAAGAGACCCAGTACTTC
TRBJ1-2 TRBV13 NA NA CASSLRTELGGYTF TGTGCCAGCAGCTTACGGACCGAACTGGGTGGCTACACCTTC
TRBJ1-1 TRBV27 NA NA CASSLSGWNTEAFF TGTGCCAGCAGTCTCAGTGGTTGGAACACTGAAGCTTTCTTT
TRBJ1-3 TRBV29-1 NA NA CSVEGEPENTIYF TGCAGCGTTGAAGGGGAGCCTGAAAACACCATATATTTT
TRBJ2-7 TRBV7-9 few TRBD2 CASSLLAVYEQYF TGTGCCAGCAGCCTACTAGCGGTCTACGAGCAGTACTTC
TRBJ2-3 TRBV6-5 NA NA CASSYVGARTDTQYF TGTGCCAGCAGTTACGTCGGGGCTCGAACAGATACGCAGTATTTT
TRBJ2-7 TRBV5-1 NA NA CASALGADEQYF TGCGCCAGCGCCCTCGGTGCGGACGAGCAGTACTTC
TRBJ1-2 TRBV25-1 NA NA CATQWGASGYTF TGTGCCACCCAATGGGGGGCGAGTGGCTACACCTTC
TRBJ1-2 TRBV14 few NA CASSQEGPIYGYTF TGTGCCAGCAGCCAAGAAGGGCCCATCTATGGCTACACCTTC
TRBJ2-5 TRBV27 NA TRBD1 CASSSRQGAGETQYF TGTGCCAGCAGTTCCCGACAGGGGGCCGGGGAGACCCAGTACTTC
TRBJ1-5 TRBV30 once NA CAWSVRRGNQPQHF TGTGCCTGGAGTGTACGCAGGGGCAATCAGCCCCAGCATTTT
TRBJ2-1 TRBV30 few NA CAWSAGTGNNEQFF TGTGCCTGGAGTGCGGGCACAGGGAACAATGAGCAGTTCTTC
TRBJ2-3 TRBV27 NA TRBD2 CATTSDPDTQYF TGTGCCACCACTAGCGATCCAGATACGCAGTATTTT
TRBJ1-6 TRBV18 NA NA CASSPGVGANSPLHF TGTGCCAGCTCACCGGGTGTAGGGGCCAATTCACCCCTCCACTTT
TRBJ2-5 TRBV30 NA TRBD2 CAWSYSLAGGQETQYF TGTGCCTGGAGCTACAGTCTAGCGGGGGGACAAGAGACCCAGTACTTC
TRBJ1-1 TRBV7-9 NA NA CASSSAQDTEAFF TGTGCCAGCAGCTCGGCGCAGGACACTGAAGCTTTCTTT
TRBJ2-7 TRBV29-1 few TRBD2 CSVRLAKAYEQYF TGCAGCGTACGACTAGCAAAAGCCTACGAGCAGTACTTC
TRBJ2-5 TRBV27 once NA CASSPIRDSGVIWTQYF TGTGCCAGCAGTCCCATCCGGGACTCCGGGGTAATCTGGACCCAGTACTTC
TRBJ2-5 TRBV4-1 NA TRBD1 CASSQTWTGIAQETQYF TGCGCCAGCAGCCAAACCTGGACAGGAATAGCCCAAGAGACCCAGTACTTC
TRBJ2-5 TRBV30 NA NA CAWSGVQETQYF TGTGCCTGGAGTGGGGTCCAAGAGACCCAGTACTTC
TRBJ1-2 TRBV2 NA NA CASSEGGFGYGYTF TGTGCCAGCAGTGAAGGAGGGTTTGGCTATGGCTACACCTTC
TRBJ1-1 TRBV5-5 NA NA CASSLDWRLNTEAFF TGTGCCAGCAGCTTGGACTGGCGCCTAAACACTGAAGCTTTCTTT
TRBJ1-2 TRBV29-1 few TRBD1 CSTGTVYGYTF TGCAGCACCGGGACAGTCTATGGCTACACCTTC
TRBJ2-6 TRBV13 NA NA CASSLKSSGANVLTF TGTGCCAGCAGCTTAAAATCATCTGGGGCCAACGTCCTGACTTTC
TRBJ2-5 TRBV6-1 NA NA CASSEWGQETQYF TGTGCCAGCAGTGAATGGGGGCAAGAGACCCAGTACTTC